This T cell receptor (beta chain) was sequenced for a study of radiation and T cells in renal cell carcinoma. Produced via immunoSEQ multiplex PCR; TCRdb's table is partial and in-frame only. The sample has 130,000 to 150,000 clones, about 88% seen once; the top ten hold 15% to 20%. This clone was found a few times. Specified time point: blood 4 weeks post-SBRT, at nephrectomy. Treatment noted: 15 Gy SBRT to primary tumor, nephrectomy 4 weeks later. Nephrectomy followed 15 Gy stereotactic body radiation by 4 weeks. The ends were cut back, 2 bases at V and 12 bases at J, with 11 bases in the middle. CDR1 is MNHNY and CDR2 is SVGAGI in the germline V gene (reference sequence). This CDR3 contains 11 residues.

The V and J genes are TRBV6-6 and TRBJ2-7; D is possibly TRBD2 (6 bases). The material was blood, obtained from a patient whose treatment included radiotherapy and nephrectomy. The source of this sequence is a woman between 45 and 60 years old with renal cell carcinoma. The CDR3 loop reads CASSYPGTPYF. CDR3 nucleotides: TGTGCCAGCAGTTACCCCGGGACTCCGTACTTC.